This TCR beta chain was sequenced during a study of T cells expressing NK-cell markers. About the research overall: From sorted CD3+CD56+NKG2C+, CD3+CD56+NKG2C- and CD3+CD56-NKG2C+ T cells came the TCR beta repertoires. Study-wide findings and caveats: Certain NKG2C+ T cell clones were expanded, and their HCMV specificity remained unclear.

This CDR3 is 18 amino acids long. With the 5' RACE reads reprocessed, TCRdb shows one record per CDR3 protein and no DNA. The sample features under 500,000 distinct CDR3 sequences, with 7.3% in its top ten. As for this clonotype: The antigen is not known.

The sequenced sample consisted of blood T cells: a sorted CD56 or NKG2C T cell subset, CD4+ or CD8+ T cells, or bulk PBMC T cells (not recorded which). The chain carries TRBV23-1 and TRBJ2-1; absent DNA, TCRdb's TRBD1 call cannot be checked. TRBV23-1 is marked as an open reading frame, function uncertain. This clonotype was sampled from a woman aged 18-70 years in good health. This CDR3 is CASSPQDSPFSTYNEQFF.